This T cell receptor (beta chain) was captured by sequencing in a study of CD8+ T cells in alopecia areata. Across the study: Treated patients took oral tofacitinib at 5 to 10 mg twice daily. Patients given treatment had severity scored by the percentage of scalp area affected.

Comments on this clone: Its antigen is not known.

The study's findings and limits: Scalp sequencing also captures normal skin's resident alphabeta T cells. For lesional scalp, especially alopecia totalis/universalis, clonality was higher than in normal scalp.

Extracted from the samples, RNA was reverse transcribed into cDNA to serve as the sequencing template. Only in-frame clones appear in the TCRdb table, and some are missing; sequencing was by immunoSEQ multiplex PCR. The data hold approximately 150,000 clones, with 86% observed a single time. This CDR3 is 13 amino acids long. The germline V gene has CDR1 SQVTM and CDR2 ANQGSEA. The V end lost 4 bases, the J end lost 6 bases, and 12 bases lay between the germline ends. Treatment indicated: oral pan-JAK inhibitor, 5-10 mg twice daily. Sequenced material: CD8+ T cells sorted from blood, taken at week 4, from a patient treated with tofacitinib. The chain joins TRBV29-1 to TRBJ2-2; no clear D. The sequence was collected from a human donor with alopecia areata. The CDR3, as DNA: TGCAGCGTTGTAGCTACCAACGCCGGGGAGCTGTTTTTT. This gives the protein CSVVATNAGELFF.